The sequence of this T cell receptor beta chain was determined in a study of blood T cell repertoires in COVID-19. Overall study context: Material from acute and convalescent COVID-19 was sourced from the United States, Italy and Spain. T cells, B-cell-depleted T cells, or PBMCs provided the cDNA or gDNA that served as material.

Between the trimmed V and J ends, which lost 3 bases and 3 bases, there was a span of 13 bases. The CDR3 runs 16 residues. CDR1 SGDLS and CDR2 YYNGEE come from the germline V gene. In the original processing: Reference gene primer amplification in the assay estimated nucleated cell counts. Method: immunoSEQ multiplex PCR; TCRdb's copy keeps in-frame clones and lacks some. The DNA was the basis for D and trimming; V, J and clone size are from that table. The sample lists around 60,000 clones; roughly 80% were seen once. The V call is TRBV9, the J call TRBJ2-6; D remains ambiguous. Sequencing was done on a sample of peripheral blood. The sequence was obtained from an older man with acute or convalescent COVID-19. CDR3 sequence: CASSAWATGGANVLTF. The CDR3 region has the DNA TGTGCCAGCAGCGCGTGGGCGACCGGTGGGGCCAACGTCCTGACTTTC. The full variable domain, completed using reference TRBV9 and TRBJ2-6, is DSGVTQTPKHLITATGQRVTLRCSPRSGDLSVYWYQQSLDQGLQFLIQYYNGEERAKGNILERFSAQQFPDLHSELNLSSLELGDSALYFCASSAWATGGANVLTFGAGSRLTVL.